This TCR beta chain is drawn from a study of T-cell memory formation after mild COVID-19. On the study more broadly: Largely donor-specific sequence clusters came from a couple of donors. Points from the study as a whole: Chiefly within CM and EM were the contracting CD4+ clones; CD8+ ones were within EMRA.

Each CDR3 protein gets one entry after TCRdb re-called the 5' RACE reads with MiXCR. The data show under 550,000 distinct CDR3 sequences, 18% seen once. About this clonotype itself: The target antigen is unknown.

Germline V gene lookup returns CDR1 SEHNR and CDR2 FQNEAQ (reference sequence). CDR3 length: 17 amino acids. V was clipped by 2 bases and J by 3 bases; unmatched bases: 7. The rearrangement joins TRBV7-9 to TRBJ2-3; 11 nucleotides match TRBD2. Sample: PBMCs or a T cell subset sorted from them (not recorded which). The source is an adult woman who had mild COVID-19 (a few samples of this study predate the infection). Cell type and time point are not known. The CDR3 coding sequence is TGTGCCAGCAGCTTAAAACTAGCGGGAGTGCAAACAGATACGCAGTATTTT. Its translation is CASSLKLAGVQTDTQYF.